These 9 T cell receptor beta chains originate from one sample sequenced in a study of cytomegalovirus exposure and HLA in healthy donors. With 60 Vbeta and 13 Jbeta primers, the PCR was carried out. The repertoire was sequenced with immunoSEQ multiplex PCR; TCRdb's copy has only in-frame clones and lacks some. The sample lists about 32,000 clones, 80% to 90% seen once, with about 3.6% in the top ten. Sequencing was performed on PBMCs. Every receptor here comes from a woman in her late teens or twenties in good health and CMV-seronegative.

The genes are TRBV9 and TRBJ1-1; 8 nucleotides line up with TRBD1. The germline CDR1 and CDR2 sequences are SGDLS and YYNGEE. CDR3 length: 15 amino acids. V lost 2 bases, J lost 1 base, and 4 bases stayed unmatched. CDR3 residues: CASSVLTGANTEAFF. The CDR3 bases are TGTGCCAGCAGCGTCCTGACAGGGGCGAACACTGAAGCTTTCTTT.

The chain links TRBV30 to TRBJ1-4; no clear D. There are 12 residues in the CDR3. V shed 0 bases and J shed 8 bases, with 7 bases lying between them. Germline V CDR1 and CDR2: GTSNPN, SVGIG (reference sequence). The DNA of the CDR3 is TGTGCCTGGAGTGTATTAGTCGAAAAACTGTTTTTT. Protein sequence: CAWSVLVEKLFF.

As for this clone: The junction does not match germline at one end; this may be a read error. Additional DNA sequences in this sample encode the identical CDR3. The chain has TRBV7-9 and TRBJ2-7, with D maybe TRBD1 (6 bases). Germline CDR1 reads SEHNR; CDR2 reads FQNEAQ (reference sequence). There are 12 residues in the CDR3. In DNA, the CDR3 is TGTTCCAGCAGCCCGACAGGCTACGAGCAGTACTTC. Translation gives CSSSPTGYEQYF. The full variable domain, rest sourced from reference TRBV7-9 and TRBJ2-7, is DTGVSQNPRHKITKRGQNVTFRCDPISEHNRLYWYRQTLGQGPEFLTYFQNEAQLEKSRLLSDRFSAERPKGSFSTLEIQRTEQGDSAMYLCSSSPTGYEQYFGPGTRLTVT.

The V gene is TRBV2, the J gene TRBJ2-1, with a tentative D call TRBD1 (6 bases). Germline CDR1 and CDR2: SNHLY and FYNNEI. The CDR3 runs to 13 residues. The ends were cut back, 3 bases at V and 4 bases at J, with 7 bases in the middle. This CDR3 is CASSDGQYNEQFF. CDR3 DNA sequence: TGTGCCAGCAGTGACGGACAGTACAATGAGCAGTTCTTC. The variable domain in full, completed from reference TRBV2 and TRBJ2-1, reads EPEVTQTPSHQVTQMGQEVILRCVPISNHLYFYWYRQILGQKVEFLVSFYNNEISEKSEIFDDQFSVERPDGSNFTLKIRSTKLEDSAMYFCASSDGQYNEQFFGPGTRLTVL.

As for this clone: The junction does not match germline at one end; this may be a read error. This chain uses TRBV28 with TRBJ1-6; 7 bases are shared with TRBD1. The CDR3 is made up of 14 amino acids. Germline-derived CDR1 and CDR2 are MDHEN and SYDVKM. CDR3 nucleotides: TGTGCCAGCAGTCTGGGACAGCGAAATTCACCCCTCAACTTT. Protein product: CASSLGQRNSPLNF.

This sequence joins TRBV27 and TRBJ2-5; D is ambiguous. The J call could be wrong; TRBJ2-7 is a better fit for the DNA end. The CDR3 length is 14 residues. Per germline, CDR1 MNHEY and CDR2 SMNVEV (reference sequence). The DNA of the CDR3 is TGTGCCAGCGGATCAGAAGCGAGCTCCTACGAGCAGTACTTC. It specifies CASGSEASSYEQYF.

The chain recombines TRBV6-1 with TRBJ2-2, with TRBD1 matching over 8 bases. The length of the CDR3 is 17 residues. The junction had 7 bases not matched to a gene; V was cut back by 2 bases and J by 2 bases. Germline CDR1 MNHNS, CDR2 SASEGT. CDR3 region: CASSEFQGAPNTGELFF. The CDR3, as DNA: TGTGCCAGCAGTGAATTCCAGGGGGCCCCAAACACCGGGGAGCTGTTTTTT.

J is TRBJ2-1 and V is TRBV4-1; no clear D. CDR1 and CDR2 (germline): MGHRA, YSYEKL. The V gene lost 1 base and the J gene lost 4 bases, with 8 bases spanning the gap. This CDR3 has 14 amino acids. CDR3 sequence: CASSQVSAYNEQFF. Here the CDR3 DNA reads TGCGCCAGCAGCCAAGTATCAGCGTACAATGAGCAGTTCTTC.

Here the CDR3 reads CASSQGTTNEKLFF. In DNA form, the CDR3 reads TGTGCCAGCAGCCAGGGCACAACTAATGAAAAACTGTTTTTT. V gene TRBV9 combines with J gene TRBJ1-4, with D perhaps TRBD1 (5 bases). Germline V lookup: CDR1 SGDLS, CDR2 YYNGEE. The CDR3 has 14 amino acids. Trimming stripped 4 bases from V and 0 bases from J, with 7 bases between.